This TCR beta chain was obtained from a study of regulatory T cells in long-lasting Graves disease. Trimming took 2 bases from V and 8 from J; bases not matched to a gene: 5. The germline gives CDR1 MNHEY, CDR2 SMNVEV (reference sequence). The CDR3 covers 16 residues. To make TCR beta libraries, researchers used iRepertoire HTBI primers and Arm-PCR of CDR3 regions. TCRdb processed the multiplex PCR reads anew with MiXCR; each CDR3 protein has one entry. Of more than 300,000 distinct CDR3 sequences in the sample, around 15% were seen once. Indicated time point: newly diagnosed GD, antithyroid drugs for less than 3 months. The TCR library was made from RNA extracted from PBMCs. This clonotype was counted at least ten times.

Sequences were derived from peripheral blood mononuclear cells (PBMCs), sampled at new diagnosis, from a patient treated with antithyroid drugs. This sequence joins TRBV27 and TRBJ2-1; 14 bases are shared with TRBD2. The clonotype was recovered from a female donor with Graves disease. The CDR3 DNA is TGTGCCAGCAGTTTACCGGGACTAGCGGGGGTGTATGAGCAGTTCTTC. It is translated as CASSLPGLAGVYEQFF.